A selection of T cell receptor beta chains follows, all from one sample in a study of T cell responses to AZD1222 COVID-19 vaccine. Assay: immunoSEQ multiplex PCR; the TCRdb copy retains only in-frame clones and omits some. The sample carries some 180,000 clones, approximately 93% recorded once. Here the sequenced sample was peripheral blood, taken 28 days after the second AZD1222 dose. These receptors were taken from an adult who received the AZD1222 COVID-19 vaccine. Both conserved end residues are part of each CDR3. Fields, in order: CDR3 DNA, CDR3 protein, V gene, J gene, D gene, clone size. D genes are given only for firm matches. Size values are once, few and many counts, or a class for expanded clones, and some rows have none.

CDR3nt: TGTGCCAGCTCACCAGATTTTAGCACTTTTCTACACACCTTC
CDR3aa: CASSPDFSTFLHTF
v_gene: TRBV18
j_gene: TRBJ1-2
d_gene: NA
abundance: NA

CDR3nt: TGTGCCTGGACCCCCTGGGAGGGGACGAGTGGCTACACCTTC
CDR3aa: CAWTPWEGTSGYTF
v_gene: TRBV30
j_gene: TRBJ1-2
d_gene: NA
abundance: NA

CDR3nt: TGTGCCAGCAGCCCTCGGACTAGCTTATTTTCAGATACGCAGTATTTT
CDR3aa: CASSPRTSLFSDTQYF
v_gene: TRBV7-8
j_gene: TRBJ2-3
d_gene: TRBD2
abundance: NA

CDR3nt: TGCGCCAGCAGCCAAGAGGGAGCGGGAGGGGTCTACGAGCAGTACTTC
CDR3aa: CASSQEGAGGVYEQYF
v_gene: TRBV4-1
j_gene: TRBJ2-7
d_gene: TRBD2
abundance: NA

CDR3nt: TGTGCCAGCAGTGGGGCCTTCGGAGACCCGAACACTGAAGCTTTCTTT
CDR3aa: CASSGAFGDPNTEAFF
v_gene: TRBV6-1
j_gene: TRBJ1-1
d_gene: NA
abundance: NA

CDR3nt: TGTGCCAGCAGTTCCGCACTTTGGACAGCTACCTACGAGCAGTACTTC
CDR3aa: CASSSALWTATYEQYF
v_gene: TRBV6-2/TRBV6-3
j_gene: TRBJ2-7
d_gene: NA
abundance: NA

CDR3nt: TGTGCCAGCAGCTTAGCGTGGAACAGGTTCGTCTATGGCTACACCTTC
CDR3aa: CASSLAWNRFVYGYTF
v_gene: TRBV7-2
j_gene: TRBJ1-2
d_gene: NA
abundance: NA

CDR3nt: TGTGCCAGCAGCCAAGGGCTAGCGGGTTTAGAGCAGTACTTC
CDR3aa: CASSQGLAGLEQYF
v_gene: TRBV3-1/TRBV3-2
j_gene: TRBJ2-7
d_gene: TRBD2
abundance: once

CDR3nt: TGTGCCAGTAGTAAACAGTCACTTCAAGAGACCCAGTACTTC
CDR3aa: CASSKQSLQETQYF
v_gene: TRBV19
j_gene: TRBJ2-5
d_gene: NA
abundance: NA

CDR3nt: TGTGCCAGCAGCGCGGGACAGGCCGGCGAGCAGTACTTC
CDR3aa: CASSAGQAGEQYF
v_gene: TRBV9
j_gene: TRBJ2-7
d_gene: TRBD1
abundance: NA

CDR3nt: TGTGCCAGCAGTGGGACTTTCGGAGAGACCCAGTACTTC
CDR3aa: CASSGTFGETQYF
v_gene: TRBV2
j_gene: TRBJ2-5
d_gene: NA
abundance: NA

CDR3nt: TGTGCCAGCTCACCTTCGCCCGGGGACAGGGGGCGTAACATTCAGTACTTC
CDR3aa: CASSPSPGDRGRNIQYF
v_gene: TRBV18
j_gene: TRBJ2-4
d_gene: TRBD1
abundance: once

CDR3nt: TGTGCCAGCAAATCTTCCGGGACAGGGGCGAATCAGCCCCAGCATTTT
CDR3aa: CASKSSGTGANQPQHF
v_gene: TRBV2
j_gene: TRBJ1-5
d_gene: TRBD1
abundance: NA

CDR3nt: TGTGCCAGCAGCCCCGGGGGGCAGCGCTACTCTGGAAACACCATATATTTT
CDR3aa: CASSPGGQRYSGNTIYF
v_gene: TRBV7-3
j_gene: TRBJ1-3
d_gene: NA
abundance: NA

CDR3nt: TGTGCCAGCAGTTACAGGGGACATCAGCCCCAGCATTTT
CDR3aa: CASSYRGHQPQHF
v_gene: TRBV6-5
j_gene: TRBJ1-5
d_gene: NA
abundance: NA

CDR3nt: TGTGCCATCCGACAGGGGGCTGCGGAAGCTTTCTTT
CDR3aa: CAIRQGAAEAFF
v_gene: TRBV10-3
j_gene: TRBJ1-1
d_gene: TRBD1
abundance: few

CDR3nt: TGTGCCAGCTCCCGGGACCGTTGGACTGAAGCTTTCTTT
CDR3aa: CASSRDRWTEAFF
v_gene: TRBV18
j_gene: TRBJ1-1
d_gene: NA
abundance: NA

CDR3nt: TGTGCCAGCAGCTGGGTCAGGAAAAACACTGAAGCTTTCTTT
CDR3aa: CASSWVRKNTEAFF
v_gene: TRBV11-2
j_gene: TRBJ1-1
d_gene: NA
abundance: NA

CDR3nt: TGTGCCAGCAGCTCGACTAGCGGGTTGGGGGAGCAGTACTTC
CDR3aa: CASSSTSGLGEQYF
v_gene: TRBV7-2
j_gene: TRBJ2-7
d_gene: TRBD2
abundance: NA

CDR3nt: TGTGCCAGCAGCTTTCCGGGACTAGCGGGGGGCTTGGGTACGCAGTATTTT
CDR3aa: CASSFPGLAGGLGTQYF
v_gene: TRBV5-4
j_gene: TRBJ2-3
d_gene: TRBD2
abundance: NA

CDR3nt: TGTGCCAGCTCGGCGGGTCATAGCAATCAGCCCCAGCATTTT
CDR3aa: CASSAGHSNQPQHF
v_gene: TRBV18
j_gene: TRBJ1-5
d_gene: NA
abundance: NA

CDR3nt: TGCAGTGCTAGTACTACCAGGAGTAATTCACCCCTCCACTTT
CDR3aa: CSASTTRSNSPLHF
v_gene: TRBV20-1
j_gene: TRBJ1-6
d_gene: NA
abundance: NA